This TCR beta chain originates from a study of shared clonotypes between healthy human individuals. A note on this clone: Its matching antigen is unknown.

Findings and limits, study-wide: Only a few donors were included, so the genetic and exposure-history diversity represented was limited.

CDR1 is LNHNV, CDR2 YYDKDF, per germline (reference sequence). This CDR3 spans 15 amino acids. V was trimmed by 5 bases and J by 0 bases, leaving 11 bases between them. This table comes from immunoSEQ multiplex PCR, and its TCRdb copy is limited to in-frame clones, with some not included. The table shows some 2,500,000 clones, with 80% to 95% occurring only once. Material: naive CD4+ T cells from PBMCs. The sample's subset: CD45RA+ positively selected. The chain joins TRBV15 to TRBJ1-5; D remains unclear. This clonotype originated in a man younger than 35 in good health. Some clones in this sample may be carry-over from other donors' samples. The CDR3 here is CATSDRTHSNQPQHF. CDR3 DNA: TGTGCCACCAGCGACCGAACACATAGCAATCAGCCCCAGCATTTT.